This TCR beta chain was captured by sequencing in a study of beta chain features in type 1 diabetes. Study in general: Cell yields, age and gender were similar between patients and healthy donors.

Of the isolated RNA, all was reverse transcribed, and so the sequenced material was expressed TCRB transcripts. Sequenced by immunoSEQ multiplex PCR; TCRdb stores in-frame clones only, minus some. This sample has 140,000 to 150,000 clones, with 8.5% to 12% found just once. Study-wide findings and caveats: A closer apparent resemblance between naive, central memory and Treg TCRB repertoires was seen in patients than in healthy donors.

Only a few counts were recorded for this clone. Its specificity is not known. The CDR3 loop spans 13 amino acids. V gave up 1 base and J gave up 14 bases; unmatched junction bases: 11. Looked up from germline, CDR1 is GTSNPN and CDR2 is SVGIG (reference sequence). Central memory, naive, regulatory and stem cell-like memory CD4+ cells were sorted by CD45RO/CCR7/CD25/CD127/CD95/CD27. Sorting produced populations that all topped 98% purity. This sequence originates from a man in his late teens or twenties in good health. Input material: naive CD4+ T cells from blood. V and J are TRBV30 and TRBJ2-1, with TRBD1 identical over 7 bases. This CDR3 reads CAWSASLRDSEFF. The CDR3 nucleotides are TGTGCCTGGAGTGCCAGCCTCCGGGACAGCGAGTTCTTC.